The T cell receptor (beta chain) described here comes from a study of technical replicates of blood from a handful of donors (dated by TCRdb to about 2017). The library was made by the immunoSEQ multiplex PCR assay. TCRdb limited this immuneACCESS table to in-frame rearrangements with V and J called. A share of clones is missing; checked studies link under half to unresolved V genes, and the rest is unexplained. Within this sample are tens of thousands of clones, with about 94% of them counted one time only. The leading ten clones occupy less than 0.4% of the sample. From the germline V gene, CDR1 is SGHTA and CDR2 is FQGTGA. Relative to germline, V is missing 3 bases and J is missing 9 bases, with 1 base of the junction outside any gene match. The CDR3 goes from the cysteine to the phenylalanine over 14 residues. The kept DNA is CDR3 alone, 42 bases in frame from the first base. As regards this clone: Which antigen it targets is not known. Qualities for individual bases were not recorded, and no much larger clone is one base off.

The TCR comes from a human donor in good health. Sequencing used T cells isolated from PBMCs. The rearrangement combines TRBV7-3 with TRBJ2-1, with TRBD2 identical over 14 junction bases. The base sequence is TGTGCCAGCAGCTTCGGGACTAGCGGGAGTGAGCAGTTCTTC. It specifies CASSFGTSGSEQFF.